One sample yielded the 7 T cell receptor beta chains listed below, sequenced in a study of blood T cell repertoires in COVID-19. The repertoire was sequenced with immunoSEQ multiplex PCR; TCRdb's copy has only in-frame clones and lacks some. There are approximately 90,000 clones in the sample; over 65% occur only once, and about half lies in the top ten. Sequenced: peripheral blood. The receptors were gathered from a human donor in a cohort sampled during active COVID-19.

The CDR3 spells CSASPGRVPGELFF. For the CDR3, the DNA is TGCAGTGCTAGTCCGGGGAGGGTCCCCGGGGAGCTGTTTTTT. The chain uses TRBV20-1 and TRBJ2-2; 7 bases fit TRBD2. The length of the CDR3 is 14 residues. The ends lost 3 bases at V and 6 bases at J; junction bases unmatched: 7. Germline CDR1 reads DFQATT; CDR2 reads SNEGSKA (reference sequence).

CDR3: CASSPPLGTSGDNEQFF. CDR3 nucleotide sequence: TGTGCCAGTAGTCCCCCCCTCGGGACTAGCGGCGACAATGAGCAGTTCTTC. This rearrangement joins TRBV19 to TRBJ2-1, with 11 bases lining up with TRBD2. The V segment lost 5 bases and the J segment 5 bases; nucleotides outside the gene matches: 11. From germline, CDR1 is LNHDA and CDR2 SQIVND (reference sequence). The CDR3 has 17 amino acids.

This sequence joins TRBV29-1 and TRBJ2-7; D gene unclear. Germline CDR1 reads SQVTM; CDR2 reads ANQGSEA. Trimming took 4 bases from V and 1 from J, leaving 11 bases between them. The CDR3 is 13 residues long. CDR3 in amino acids: CSVVGDKSYEQYF. CDR3 bases: TGCAGCGTTGTTGGTGACAAATCCTACGAGCAGTACTTC.

The rearrangement links TRBV5-1 to TRBJ2-2, with D possibly being TRBD2 (5 bases). Looked up from germline, CDR1 is SGHRS and CDR2 is YFSETQ. CDR3 length: 14 amino acids. V was cut by 4 bases and J by 0 bases, with 7 bases left in between. CDR3 nucleotide sequence: TGCGCCAGCAGCGTACTAGCGAACACCGGGGAGCTGTTTTTT. Amino acids: CASSVLANTGELFF.

The gene calls are TRBV15 and TRBJ2-7; TRBD2 might be the D (5 bases). V lost 1 base and J 6 bases, leaving 13 bases between the germline ends. CDR1 LNHNV and CDR2 YYDKDF come from the germline V gene (reference sequence). The CDR3 runs 14 residues. The CDR3 DNA reads as TGTGCCACCAGCAGAGTGCGGCGAGGGCTCGAGCAGTACTTC. Protein sequence: CATSRVRRGLEQYF.

The chain uses TRBV7-9 and TRBJ2-3; 9 bases line up with TRBD2. CDR3 length equals 17 residues. V gave up 5 bases and J gave up 5 bases; unmatched junction bases: 14. Germline values: CDR1 SEHNR, CDR2 FQNEAQ (reference sequence). The CDR3 protein is CASSPGGSGSIGDTQYF. The CDR3 DNA reads as TGTGCCAGCAGCCCCGGAGGTAGCGGGAGTATAGGAGATACGCAGTATTTT. Drawing the rest from reference TRBV7-9 and TRBJ2-3, the complete variable domain is DTGVSQNPRHKITKRGQNVTFRCDPISEHNRLYWYRQTLGQGPEFLTYFQNEAQLEKSRLLSDRFSAERPKGSFSTLEIQRTEQGDSAMYLCASSPGGSGSIGDTQYFGPGTRLTVL.

Note on this clone: The sample contains more than one DNA sequence encoding this CDR3. The J gene is TRBJ2-2, the V gene TRBV6-1; 10 nucleotides line up with TRBD2. V lost 1 base, J lost 4 bases, and 3 bases stayed unmatched. CDR3 length: 16 amino acids. Germline values: CDR1 MNHNS, CDR2 SASEGT. CDR3 DNA sequence: TGTGCCAGCAGTGAAGGGCTAGCGGGAGTCACCGGGGAGCTGTTTTTT. It encodes CASSEGLAGVTGELFF.